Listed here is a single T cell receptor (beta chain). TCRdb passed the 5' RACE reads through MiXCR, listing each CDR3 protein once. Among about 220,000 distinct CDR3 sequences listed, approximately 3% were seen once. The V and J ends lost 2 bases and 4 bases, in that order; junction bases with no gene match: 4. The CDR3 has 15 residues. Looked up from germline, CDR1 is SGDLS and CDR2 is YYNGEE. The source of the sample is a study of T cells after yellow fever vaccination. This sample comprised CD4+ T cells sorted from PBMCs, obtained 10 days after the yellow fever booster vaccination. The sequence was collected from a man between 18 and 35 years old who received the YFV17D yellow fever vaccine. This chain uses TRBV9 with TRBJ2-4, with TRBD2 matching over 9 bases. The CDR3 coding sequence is TGTGCCAGCAGCGTTAGCGGGGGACCGAAAAACATTCAGTACTTC. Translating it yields CASSVSGGPKNIQYF. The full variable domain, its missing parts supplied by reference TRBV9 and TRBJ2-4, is DSGVTQTPKHLITATGQRVTLRCSPRSGDLSVYWYQQSLDQGLQFLIQYYNGEERAKGNILERFSAQQFPDLHSELNLSSLELGDSALYFCASSVSGGPKNIQYFGAGTRLSVL.